Presented here are 17 T cell receptor beta chains from one specimen sequenced in a study of T cell repertoires in cytomegalovirus infection. Via MiXCR, TCRdb re-called the reads, giving one row per CDR3 protein. The data hold 350,000 to 500,000 distinct CDR3 sequences, with approximately 32% observed a single time. Sequenced input: PBMCs. These receptor sequences come from a human donor in good health (CMV status not recorded). Some clones in this sample may be carry-over from other donors' samples.

The V and J genes are TRBV27 and TRBJ1-1; no clear D. Germline CDR1 MNHEY, CDR2 SMNVEV (reference sequence). The CDR3 spans 15 residues. V dropped 5 bases and J dropped 4 bases, with 17 bases sitting between them. The CDR3 coding sequence is TGTGCCAGCAGTCCCGGACCCGAAATGGGCACTGAAGCTTTCTTT. The encoded protein is CASSPGPEMGTEAFF.

V is TRBV5-4 and J is TRBJ1-1, with unresolved D. Germline assignment: CDR1 SGHNT and CDR2 YYREEE (reference sequence). The CDR3 is 15 residues long. The V end was cut by 3 bases, the J end by 0 bases, with 12 bases between. The CDR3 spells CASSWREGLNTEAFF. The CDR3 DNA reads as TGTGCCAGCAGCTGGAGGGAGGGCCTGAACACTGAAGCTTTCTTT.

This clonotype was counted between two and nine times. The J gene is TRBJ1-1, the V gene TRBV6-2 or TRBV6-3; 10 bases align to TRBD1. Looked up from germline, CDR1 is MNHEY and CDR2 is SVGEGT. This CDR3 contains 17 residues. The junction had 12 bases not matched to a gene; V was cut back by 6 bases and J by 2 bases. CDR3 bases: TGTGCCAGCAGAGCCGGGACAGGGGCTTCCATTAACACTGAAGCTTTCTTT. Protein sequence: CASRAGTGASINTEAFF.

The CDR3 region is CASSQDWATATYGYTF. The CDR3 region has the DNA TGCGCCAGCAGCCAAGATTGGGCAACAGCCACCTATGGCTACACCTTC. The chain carries TRBV4-3 and TRBJ1-2; D uncertain. Germline CDR1 reads LGHNA; CDR2 reads YSLEER. The length of the CDR3 is 16 residues. Trimming pared 0 bases from V and 4 bases from J, leaving 15 bases between.

This chain uses TRBV7-2 with TRBJ1-5; 10 positions match TRBD1. The CDR3 runs 16 residues. The ends lost 1 base at V and 7 bases at J; junction bases unmatched: 7. Germline-derived CDR1 and CDR2 are SGHTA and FQGNSA. The CDR3, as DNA: TGTGCCAGCAGCTTAGAGGGACAGGGGTTAGGGCAGCCCCAGCATTTT. It encodes CASSLEGQGLGQPQHF.

This clonotype came up a few times. The V call is TRBV11-3, the J call TRBJ2-7, with 8 nucleotides matching TRBD1. Trimming removed 5 bases from V and 5 bases from J; junction bases left unmatched: 8. Per germline, CDR1 SGHNT and CDR2 YENEEA. The CDR3 loop spans 14 amino acids. In DNA form, the CDR3 reads TGTGCCAGCAGCCCTGGACAGGGAAGGCACGAGCAGTACTTC. As protein: CASSPGQGRHEQYF.

The chain is built from TRBV6-6 and TRBJ2-3, with TRBD2 matching 9 bases. The CDR3 extends over 15 amino acids. V trimming: 2 bases; J trimming: 3 bases; junction bases outside the gene matches: 3. Germline V gene sequence: CDR1 MNHNY, CDR2 SVGAGI (reference sequence). In nucleotides, the CDR3 is TGTGCCAGCAGTTACCCGCTAGCGGGGACAGATACGCAGTATTTT. Its translation is CASSYPLAGTDTQYF.

The chain carries TRBV6-6 and TRBJ1-5, with D unclear. This CDR3 contains 14 residues. With 4 bases removed from V and 6 bases from J, the gap between germline ends came to 13 bases. CDR1 MNHNY and CDR2 SVGAGI come from the germline V gene (reference sequence). DNA of the CDR3: TGTGCCAGCAGTTCTCCTGGGGAAGCTCAGCCCCAGCATTTT. Protein: CASSSPGEAQPQHF.

This clonotype was found many times. The chain employs TRBV7-6 and TRBJ1-2, with D possibly matching TRBD1 (6 bases). Germline CDR1 SGHVS, CDR2 FNYEAQ. This CDR3 is built from 13 residues. Trimming shortened V by 6 bases and J by 4 bases, and 12 bases separated the two germline ends. CDR3 sequence reads: CASRPDRFYGYTF. The CDR3 region has the DNA TGTGCCAGCAGACCAGACAGGTTCTATGGCTACACCTTC.

The J gene is TRBJ1-1, the V gene TRBV4-1; 9 bases match TRBD1. Germline-derived CDR1 and CDR2 are MGHRA and YSYEKL. The CDR3 has 14 amino acids. The junction had 12 bases not matched to a gene; V was cut back by 5 bases and J by 11 bases. CDR3 in DNA: TGCGCCAGCAGCGCGCCGGGACAGGGTCTTCAGGCTTTCTTT. This codes for CASSAPGQGLQAFF.

V and J are TRBV27 and TRBJ1-5; D not resolved. Germline loops: CDR1 MNHEY, CDR2 SMNVEV (reference sequence). This CDR3 is 14 amino acids long. Trimming left V 3 bases short and J 4 bases short, with 10 bases between. For the CDR3, the DNA is TGTGCCAGCAGTTTCGGGCTCGGAAATCAGCCCCAGCATTTT. Translated, it gives CASSFGLGNQPQHF.

A few counts support this clonotype. J is TRBJ2-1 and V is TRBV27; D gene unclear. This CDR3 is 11 amino acids long. V shed 10 bases and J shed 1 base, with 5 bases lying between them. Germline V gene lookup returns CDR1 MNHEY and CDR2 SMNVEV (reference sequence). The CDR3 loop is CATKSYNEQFF. CDR3 sequence (DNA): TGTGCCACCAAATCCTACAATGAGCAGTTCTTC.

This chain connects TRBV6-5 to TRBJ2-7, with a weak D call TRBD2 (5 bases). V was shortened by 6 bases and J by 6 bases, with 15 bases between the two germline ends. Germline CDR1 reads MNHEY; CDR2 reads SVGAGI. The CDR3 has 13 amino acids. The CDR3 loop is CASSTRRSTEQYF. For the CDR3, the DNA is TGTGCCAGCAGCACGAGGAGGTCAACCGAGCAGTACTTC.

The chain uses TRBV7-8 and TRBJ2-2, with D perhaps matching TRBD2 (7 bases). CDR1 is SGHVS and CDR2 is FQNEAQ in the germline V gene. Trimming took 7 bases from V and 4 from J, leaving 16 bases between them. The CDR3 has 15 amino acids. The CDR3 DNA is TGTGCCAGCAAGGGGGGGGGTCTTCGCACCGGGGAGCTGTTTTTT. It specifies CASKGGGLRTGELFF.

This sequence joins TRBV7-8 and TRBJ1-5; TRBD1 agrees at 8 bases. J lost 0 bases, V lost 1 base, and 8 bases had no gene match. The CDR3 is made up of 18 amino acids. From germline, CDR1 is SGHVS and CDR2 FQNEAQ. CDR3 sequence reads: CASSLVGQVRYSNQPQHF. CDR3 nucleotide sequence: TGTGCCAGCAGCTTAGTGGGACAGGTACGTTATAGCAATCAGCCCCAGCATTTT.

With respect to this clonotype: Sequence at one end of the junction differs from germline and may be a read error. This chain uses TRBV7-2 with TRBJ1-1, with unresolved D. Germline V gene lookup returns CDR1 SGHTA and CDR2 FQGNSA. The CDR3 consists of 13 residues. The CDR3 DNA reads TGTTCCAGCAGCACCCGGTCTGACACAAAAGCTTTCTTT. Encoded protein: CSSSTRSDTKAFF.

This clonotype was seen only a few times. The CDR3 coding sequence is TGTGCCACCAGTGTCTCCGGGACAGGAAACTACAATGAGCAGTTCTTC. Its translation: CATSVSGTGNYNEQFF. The V gene is TRBV24-1, the J gene TRBJ2-1; 8 bases map to TRBD1. Per germline, CDR1 KGHDR and CDR2 SFDVKD. V gave up 5 bases and J gave up 3 bases; unmatched junction bases: 8. The CDR3 is made up of 16 amino acids.